This T cell receptor (beta chain) comes out of a study of blood T cells in healthy people across ages. Per germline, CDR1 SGHKS and CDR2 YYEKEE (reference sequence). J was trimmed by 2 bases and V by 3 bases; bases with no gene match: 12. There are 17 residues in the CDR3. A second PCR of about 7 to 12 cycles used a sample-barcoded 5' primer and a J-beta primer mix. TCRdb redid the calling of the 5' RACE reads with MiXCR, one entry per CDR3 protein. The sample yields about a million distinct CDR3 sequences, less than 45% seen once. Researchers report isolating at least 6 million PBMCs per sample. This clonotype was obtained from a man aged 18 to 30 in good health. The source material was blood. V is TRBV5-5 and J is TRBJ2-5; 8 bases map to TRBD1. The CDR3 sequence: CASSSRDRINYQETQYF. CDR3 nucleotide sequence: TGTGCCAGCAGCTCCCGGGACAGGATTAACTATCAAGAGACCCAGTACTTC.